This TCR beta chain is from a study of blood T cell repertoires in COVID-19. As for the study in general: The United States, Italy and Spain were the sources of the acute and convalescent COVID-19 samples.

The ends were cut back, 4 bases at V and 5 bases at J, with 14 bases in the middle. This CDR3 is 13 amino acids long. Germline V lookup: CDR1 SQVTM, CDR2 ANQGSEA. Recruitment covered roughly 24 US areas and drew participants whose ages spanned roughly 18 to 89 years. Donors were grouped by their self-reported clinical history. Some clones are missing from TCRdb's copy, which holds only in-frame ones; the method was immunoSEQ multiplex PCR. Of some 200,000 clones in the sample, around 87% are singletons; the top ten hold 2% to 2.5%. The chain employs TRBV29-1 and TRBJ2-5; a possible D gene is TRBD2 (7 bases). The specimen was PBMCs or T cells enriched from blood (not recorded which). The sequence derives from a woman aged 30 to 39 who had recovered from COVID-19. The CDR3 region is CSVAEGGGETQYF. CDR3 nucleotides: TGCAGCGTTGCGGAGGGAGGGGGGGAGACCCAGTACTTC.